This passage covers 20 T cell receptor beta chains from one sample sequenced in a study of blood T cell repertoires in COVID-19. Here immunoSEQ multiplex PCR was the method, and the copy in TCRdb shows in-frame clones only, minus some. Among around 320,000 clones listed, 87% were seen once. Sequencing was performed on peripheral blood. The receptor source for this set is a man between 18 and 29 years old with active or convalescent COVID-19.

V gene TRBV9 combines with J gene TRBJ2-2; D gene unclear. The germline V gene encodes CDR1 SGDLS and CDR2 YYNGEE. CDR3 length equals 12 residues. Trimming removed 2 bases from V and 8 bases from J, with 7 bases in between. This CDR3 is CASSVKRGELFF. The CDR3 region has the DNA TGTGCCAGCAGCGTTAAGAGGGGGGAGCTGTTTTTT.

V usage is TRBV4-1 and J usage is TRBJ1-1; 7 bases map to TRBD1. The CDR3 is made up of 14 amino acids. After removal of 0 bases from V and 6 bases from J, the junction contained 4 bases not matched to a gene. The V gene's germline CDR1 is MGHRA and CDR2 YSYEKL. The chain's CDR3 is CASSQDYRGAEAFF. The CDR3 nucleotides read TGCGCCAGCAGCCAAGACTACAGGGGCGCTGAAGCTTTCTTT.

V and J are TRBV6-2 or TRBV6-3 and TRBJ2-2, with no clear D. The CDR3 consists of 13 residues. Trimming cost V 3 bases and J 5 bases, with 7 bases left between them. The germline V gene encodes CDR1 MNHEY and CDR2 SVGEGT. CDR3 sequence: CASSYSATGELFF. The CDR3 DNA sequence: TGTGCCAGCAGTTATTCCGCGACCGGGGAGCTGTTTTTT.

The chain employs TRBV7-3 and TRBJ2-1; 13 nucleotides line up with TRBD2. Losses at the gene ends were 5 bases for V and 7 bases for J; bases not matched to a gene: 5. Germline CDR1 reads SGHTA; CDR2 reads FQGTGA. The CDR3 is made up of 15 amino acids. The CDR3 loop reads CASSRGTSGKNEQFF. CDR3 coding DNA: TGTGCCAGCAGCCGAGGGACTAGCGGGAAGAATGAGCAGTTCTTC.

The J gene is TRBJ1-1, the V gene TRBV4-2, with D hard to call. The CDR3 covers 13 residues. The germline V gene has CDR1 LGHNA and CDR2 YNFKEQ. Trimming cost V 0 bases and J 2 bases, with 4 bases left between them. The CDR3 DNA reads as TGTGCCAGCAGCCAAGATCTTAACACTGAAGCTTTCTTT. Protein product: CASSQDLNTEAFF.

This clone came up a few times. J is TRBJ1-1 and V is TRBV5-6; D is possibly TRBD1 (6 bases). V lost 0 bases and J 2 bases, leaving 17 bases between the germline ends. Germline CDR1 is SGHDT and CDR2 is YYEEEE. This CDR3 has 17 amino acids. The CDR3 nucleotides read TGTGCCAGCAGCTTGGTAAGTAGGACAGAATTTAACACTGAAGCTTTCTTT. Translated, it gives CASSLVSRTEFNTEAFF. The entire variable domain, with the rest obtained from reference TRBV5-6 and TRBJ1-1, is as follows: DAGVTQSPTHLIKTRGQQVTLRCSPKSGHDTVSWYQQALGQGPQFIFQYYEEEERQRGNFPDRFSGHQFPNYSSELNVNALLLGDSALYLCASSLVSRTEFNTEAFFGQGTRLTVV.

This CDR3 is CASSREGGRGYTF. The CDR3 region has the DNA TGTGCCAGCAGCCGAGAAGGGGGCCGTGGCTACACCTTC. The rearrangement joins TRBV3-1 (or the pseudogene TRBV3-2) to TRBJ1-2; 7 nucleotides align to TRBD1. This CDR3 comprises 13 residues. The germline V gene has CDR1 LGHDT and CDR2 YNNKEL (reference sequence). J lost 7 bases, V lost 4 bases, and 6 bases had no gene match.

This chain connects TRBV28 to TRBJ1-1, with TRBD1 matching over 8 bases. V was clipped by 8 bases and J by 6 bases; unmatched bases: 2. The CDR3 length is 11 residues. CDR1 and CDR2 (germline): MDHEN, SYDVKM. The DNA for the CDR3 is TGTGCCAGCCTACAGGGGGCTGAAGCTTTCTTT. It translates to CASLQGAEAFF.

The CDR3 nucleotides are TGTGCCAGCAGTTCCCCCCGTGGACTAGCGGGTTCCTACGAGCAGTACTTC. Translated: CASSSPRGLAGSYEQYF. The chain is built from TRBV27 and TRBJ2-7, with 11 positions matching TRBD2. Germline CDR1 is MNHEY and CDR2 is SMNVEV (reference sequence). V was pared by 4 bases and J by 1 base, with 9 bases of the junction left unmatched. The CDR3 consists of 17 residues.

V is TRBV4-1 and J is TRBJ1-3; a possible D gene is TRBD1 (6 bases). V shed 5 bases and J shed 4 bases, with 18 bases lying between them. The CDR3 is made up of 16 amino acids. The germline CDR1 and CDR2 sequences are MGHRA and YSYEKL. CDR3 nucleotide sequence: TGCGCCAGCAGCAGGCTGGGGGCGGTCGTCGGAAACACCATATATTTT. Protein: CASSRLGAVVGNTIYF.

The V call is TRBV18, the J call TRBJ2-6, with 8 nucleotides matching TRBD1. V trimming: 5 bases; J trimming: 2 bases; junction bases outside the gene matches: 2. This CDR3 comprises 15 residues. Germline loops: CDR1 KGHSH, CDR2 LQKENI. CDR3 residues: CASSSQGAGANVLTF. CDR3 DNA: TGTGCCAGCTCATCACAGGGGGCTGGGGCCAACGTCCTGACTTTC. Full variable domain (remainder filled in from reference TRBV18 and TRBJ2-6): NAGVMQNPRHLVRRRGQEARLRCSPMKGHSHVYWYRQLPEEGLKFMVYLQKENIIDESGMPKERFSAEFPKEGPSILRIQQVVRGDSAAYFCASSSQGAGANVLTFGAGSRLTVL.

The rearrangement links TRBV5-1 to TRBJ2-7; 11 bases fit TRBD2. The CDR3 spans 16 residues. J was trimmed by 5 bases and V by 4 bases; bases with no gene match: 11. Germline V CDR1 and CDR2: SGHRS, YFSETQ. The CDR3 nucleotides are TGCGCCAGCAGCACCACAACTAGCGGGAGTTCGAACGAGCAGTACTTC. Its translation: CASSTTTSGSSNEQYF.

CDR3 loop: CASSGVATGTYEQYF. CDR3 in DNA: TGTGCCAGCAGCGGGGTGGCGACAGGCACCTACGAGCAGTACTTC. This chain joins TRBV6-6 and TRBJ2-7; tentatively, D is TRBD1 (6 bases). Per germline, CDR1 MNHNY and CDR2 SVGAGI (reference sequence). CDR3 size: 15 residues. The germline V and J ends were trimmed by 6 bases and 2 bases, with 17 bases remaining between them.

This chain uses TRBV7-9 with TRBJ2-1, with 8 nucleotides matching TRBD2. This CDR3 contains 16 residues. Germline CDR1 and CDR2: SEHNR and FQNEAQ (reference sequence). The junction had 13 bases not matched to a gene; V was cut back by 4 bases and J by 8 bases. The CDR3 protein is CASSSTSGVEGDEQFF. In DNA form, the CDR3 reads TGTGCCAGCAGCTCTACTAGCGGCGTTGAGGGAGATGAGCAGTTCTTC. The variable domain in full, completed from reference TRBV7-9 and TRBJ2-1, reads DTGVSQNPRHKITKRGQNVTFRCDPISEHNRLYWYRQTLGQGPEFLTYFQNEAQLEKSRLLSDRFSAERPKGSFSTLEIQRTEQGDSAMYLCASSSTSGVEGDEQFFGPGTRLTVL.

The CDR3 loop is CASTTTHGVGAEAFF. The CDR3 nucleotides read TGTGCCAGTACAACGACTCACGGCGTTGGCGCTGAAGCTTTCTTT. The rearrangement joins TRBV19 to TRBJ1-1; unclear D gene. V shed 7 bases and J shed 6 bases, with 21 bases lying between them. From germline, CDR1 is LNHDA and CDR2 SQIVND (reference sequence). The CDR3 is 15 residues long. Full variable domain (missing parts from reference TRBV19 and TRBJ1-1): DGGITQSPKYLFRKEGQNVTLSCEQNLNHDAMYWYRQDPGQGLRLIYYSQIVNDFQKGDIAEGYSVSREKKESFPLTVTSAQKNPTAFYLCASTTTHGVGAEAFFGQGTRLTVV.

This chain connects TRBV11-2 to TRBJ1-5; D ambiguous. This CDR3 has 13 amino acids. The V gene's germline CDR1 is SGHAT and CDR2 FQNNGV. Between the trimmed V and J ends, which lost 4 bases and 5 bases, there was a span of 9 bases. CDR3 nucleotides: TGTGCCAGCAGCTCGAGCCTCGATCAGCCCCAGCATTTT. The encoded protein is CASSSSLDQPQHF.

The chain links TRBV2 to TRBJ2-1, with D perhaps TRBD2 (6 bases). CDR3 length: 11 amino acids. V lost 10 bases, J lost 10 bases, and 14 bases lay in between. Germline values: CDR1 SNHLY, CDR2 FYNNEI. For the CDR3, the DNA is TGTGCCACCCTTACTGGGGGGGAGCAGTTCTTC. This gives the protein CATLTGGEQFF.

The chain uses TRBV4-1 and TRBJ1-2, with 8 bases matching TRBD1. The CDR3 has 14 amino acids. From germline, CDR1 is MGHRA and CDR2 YSYEKL. V trimming: 4 bases; J trimming: 4 bases; junction bases outside the gene matches: 5. This chain's CDR3 is CASSLGTGVYGYTF. CDR3 in DNA: TGCGCCAGCAGCCTCGGGACAGGTGTCTATGGCTACACCTTC.

The rearrangement uses TRBV2 and TRBJ2-5; 12 bases map to TRBD2. Germline values: CDR1 SNHLY, CDR2 FYNNEI. V was pared by 3 bases and J by 5 bases, with 7 bases of the junction left unmatched. The CDR3 contains 16 residues. CDR3 bases: TGTGCCAGCAGTGAGGCTAGCGGGAGGGCCGCGGAGACCCAGTACTTC. It encodes CASSEASGRAAETQYF.

The rearrangement joins TRBV28 to TRBJ2-1; D remains ambiguous. The germline V gene encodes CDR1 MDHEN and CDR2 SYDVKM. The CDR3 covers 11 residues. V lost 5 bases and J lost 8, with 7 bases in between. The CDR3 protein is CASSPLYEQFF. The CDR3 DNA sequence: TGTGCCAGCAGTCCCCTTTATGAGCAGTTCTTC.